This is a list of T cell receptor beta chains from one sample in a study of patients and donors after allogeneic stem cell transplantation. TCRdb redid the calling of the RT-PCR reads with MiXCR, one entry per CDR3 protein. The table includes over 400,000 distinct CDR3 sequences, 16% detected once. The sequenced sample consisted of blood, either unsorted or a sorted T cell fraction (not recorded which). The source of these receptors is a human donor who was either an allogeneic HSCT recipient or a stem cell or donor lymphocyte infusion donor (not recorded which). It is not recorded whose cells these are; they may come from a transplant donor. Each CDR3 is given with its conserved first and last residue. The order of the fields is CDR3 length, J gene, clone size, V gene, D gene, CDR3 protein, CDR3 DNA. D genes are given only for firm matches. Some rows have no size entry. The others give once, few or many, or a class for an expanded clone.

>14|TRBJ2-2|-|TRBV19|-
CASRHAGNTGELFF
TGTGCCAGTCGGCATGCTGGGAACACCGGGGAGCTGTTTTTT
>18|TRBJ2-2|-|TRBV7-3|TRBD2
CASSLKAGLAGYTGELFF
TGTGCCAGCAGCTTAAAAGCCGGACTAGCGGGATACACCGGGGAGCTGTTTTTT
>16|TRBJ2-1|many|TRBV12-3/TRBV12-4|TRBD1
CASSRGQSSSYNEQFF
TGTGCCAGCAGCAGGGGACAGTCGAGCTCCTACAATGAGCAGTTCTTC
>16|TRBJ2-3|many|TRBV20-1|TRBD2
CSASGLAGTHGDTQYF
TGCAGTGCCTCGGGACTAGCGGGAACCCATGGGGATACGCAGTATTTT
>15|TRBJ1-6|few|TRBV19|-
CASSIGLGNNSPLHF
TGTGCCAGTAGTATAGGACTGGGTAATAATTCACCCCTCCACTTT
>13|TRBJ2-1|many|TRBV7-2|-
CASSLVGQSEQFF
TGTGCCAGCAGCTTAGTAGGACAGAGTGAGCAGTTCTTC
>15|TRBJ2-5|few|TRBV15|-
CATSRDPGGQETQYF
TGTGCCACCAGCAGAGATCCGGGCGGGCAAGAGACCCAGTACTTC
>11|TRBJ1-1|few|TRBV29-1|-
CSVRQNTEAFF
TGCAGCGTCAGACAGAACACTGAAGCTTTCTTT
>14|TRBJ2-7|many|TRBV12-3/TRBV12-4|-
CASRPGPYTYEQYF
TGTGCCAGCAGGCCGGGACCGTACACCTACGAGCAGTACTTC
>12|TRBJ2-5|-|TRBV2|-
CASRRRGETQYF
TGTGCCAGCAGGCGGCGAGGGGAGACCCAGTACTTC
>13|TRBJ2-5|-|TRBV18|-
CASSPPLGETQYF
TGTGCCAGCTCACCACCGCTAGGGGAGACCCAGTACTTC
>15|TRBJ1-2|few|TRBV7-8|-
CASSSGRLRAYGYTF
TGTGCCAGCAGCTCCGGACGATTAAGGGCCTATGGCTACACCTTC
>15|TRBJ1-1|few|TRBV12-3/TRBV12-4|TRBD1
CASSFFWTGNTEAFF
TGTGCCAGCAGTTTTTTCTGGACAGGGAACACTGAAGCTTTCTTT
>14|TRBJ2-5|few|TRBV7-3|-
CASSLNGVGETQYF
TGTGCCAGCAGCTTAAACGGGGTGGGTGAGACCCAGTACTTC
>12|TRBJ2-1|few|TRBV27|-
CASTAGPNEQFF
TGTGCCAGCACCGCAGGCCCCAATGAGCAGTTCTTC
>15|TRBJ1-5|-|TRBV28|-
CASSLVGGSGQPQHF
TGTGCCAGCAGTTTAGTGGGGGGCTCAGGTCAGCCCCAGCATTTT
>16|TRBJ1-6|few|TRBV5-1|-
CASSLVGDRGNSPLHF
TGCGCCAGCAGCTTGGTGGGGGATAGGGGTAATTCACCCCTCCACTTT
>17|TRBJ2-7|few|TRBV12-3/TRBV12-4|-
CASSSNSFWGHAYEQYF
TGTGCCAGCAGTTCAAACTCCTTTTGGGGACATGCCTACGAGCAGTACTTC
>13|TRBJ1-1|few|TRBV12-3/TRBV12-4|-
CATSGPSNTEAFF
TGTGCCACCTCGGGACCCTCGAACACTGAAGCTTTCTTT
>16|TRBJ2-7|few|TRBV4-1|-
CASSQEPGNYPYEQYF
TGCGCCAGCAGCCAAGAGCCCGGGAACTACCCCTACGAGCAGTACTTC
>13|TRBJ2-3|many|TRBV5-1|-
CASSLGQTDTQYF
TGCGCCAGCAGCTTGGGCCAGACAGATACGCAGTATTTT
>16|TRBJ2-3|few|TRBV5-1|TRBD2
CASSTGTSGLTDTQYF
TGCGCCAGCAGCACGGGGACTAGCGGTCTCACAGATACGCAGTATTTT
>18|TRBJ2-6|-|TRBV7-2|TRBD1
CASSLAGGSTSGANVLTF
TGTGCCAGCAGCTTAGCAGGGGGCAGCACCTCTGGGGCCAACGTCCTGACTTTC
>13|TRBJ2-1|few|TRBV11-2|-
CASSRGLGIEQFF
TGTGCCAGCAGCCGTGGTCTCGGGATCGAGCAGTTCTTC
>13|TRBJ1-2|few|TRBV10-3|-
CAISGRAPYGYTF
TGTGCCATCAGTGGTAGGGCCCCATATGGCTACACCTTC
>11|TRBJ2-1|many|TRBV5-1|-
CASSFDTEQFF
TGCGCCAGCAGCTTTGACACTGAGCAGTTCTTC
>15|TRBJ1-5|few|TRBV20-1|-
CSASPLVGLNQPQHF
TGCAGTGCTAGTCCCCTGGTGGGCCTCAATCAGCCCCAGCATTTT
>13|TRBJ2-7|-|TRBV30|-
CAWSAPRVADDHF
TGTGCCTGGAGTGCCCCCAGGGTTGCGGACGACCATTTC
>16|TRBJ2-5|few|TRBV5-1|-
CASSLGLVGVKETQYF
TGCGCCAGCAGCTTGGGTCTCGTTGGGGTAAAAGAGACCCAGTACTTC
>12|TRBJ2-7|once|TRBV6-1|-
CASTRKGGEQYF
TGTGCCAGCACCAGGAAGGGAGGCGAGCAGTACTTC
>17|TRBJ2-1|-|TRBV7-9|TRBD2
CASSLPLAGGLYNEQFF
TGTGCCAGCAGCTTACCCCTGGCGGGAGGGCTATACAATGAGCAGTTCTTC
>16|TRBJ2-6|few|TRBV11-1|TRBD2
CASSVAGGPGANVLTF
TGTGCCAGCAGCGTCGCGGGGGGGCCTGGGGCCAACGTCCTGACTTTC
>17|TRBJ2-5|few|TRBV11-1|TRBD2
CASSFASGRAWRETQYF
TGTGCCAGCAGCTTTGCTAGCGGGAGGGCCTGGAGAGAGACCCAGTACTTC
>20|TRBJ2-7|-|TRBV25-1|-
CASSESKTGHHTSSSYEQYF
TGTGCCAGCAGTGAATCAAAAACGGGGCACCACACGTCGAGCTCCTACGAGCAGTACTTC
>15|TRBJ1-1|few|TRBV10-2|-
CASSLRGGIRSEAFF
TGCGCCAGCAGCTTGAGAGGAGGGATAAGGTCTGAAGCTTTCTTT
>14|TRBJ1-3|many|TRBV24-1|-
CATSDRGSGNTIYF
TGTGCCACCAGTGACCGGGGGTCTGGAAACACCATATATTTT
>13|TRBJ1-1|many|TRBV12-3/TRBV12-4|-
CASSLASNTEAFF
TGTGCCAGCAGTTTAGCTAGTAACACTGAAGCTTTCTTT
>11|TRBJ2-1|many|TRBV29-1|-
CSAVSYNEQFF
TGCAGCGCTGTATCCTACAATGAGCAGTTCTTC
>15|TRBJ2-1|-|TRBV18|TRBD1
CASSPSGQGTNEQFF
TGTGCCAGCTCACCATCGGGACAGGGTACCAATGAGCAGTTCTTC
>11|TRBJ2-2|many|TRBV7-2|-
CASSFGGELFF
TGTGCCAGCAGCTTTGGCGGGGAGCTGTTTTTT
>15|TRBJ1-1|many|TRBV4-1|-
CASSQAFIGTTEAFF
TGCGCCAGCAGCCAAGCCTTTATAGGAACAACTGAAGCTTTCTTT
>11|TRBJ2-7|many|TRBV29-1|-
CSVGTVYEQYF
TGCAGCGTAGGCACGGTATACGAGCAGTACTTC
>11|TRBJ1-1|-|TRBV30|-
CAWSSRAEAFF
TGTGCCTGGAGTTCGCGCGCAGAAGCTTTCTTT